The rows below give T cell receptor beta chains drawn from one sample of a study of shared clonotypes between healthy human individuals. The repertoire was sequenced with immunoSEQ multiplex PCR; TCRdb's copy has only in-frame clones and lacks some. Of about 2.2 million clones listed, roughly 91% are singletons. Sequencing was carried out using naive CD8+ T cells from PBMCs. Source of these receptors: a man between 18 and 35 years old in good health. Some clones in this sample may be carry-over from other donors' samples. Both conserved end residues are part of each CDR3. Not every row has a clone size; where given, it reads once, few, many or a size class.

NA	TRBJ2-7	TRBV2	CASSEGPSTYEQYF
once	TRBJ2-1	TRBV19	CASSIATSGWGWNEQFF
NA	TRBJ1-1	TRBV5-1	CASRFRLNTEAFF
NA	TRBJ1-2	TRBV7-8	CATLGALNYGYTF
NA	TRBJ1-5	TRBV4-2	CASSHRDRGLDQPQHF
NA	TRBJ2-2	TRBV7-9	CASHPGNRGSGELFF
NA	TRBJ2-7	TRBV6-1	CASSWSSGSYEQYF
NA	TRBJ2-7	TRBV27	CASSLSSLGEQYF
NA	TRBJ1-1	TRBV7-9	CASSLEGQGARTEAFF
NA	TRBJ2-7	TRBV28	CASTPLTDYEQYF
NA	TRBJ2-1	TRBV7-9	CASSLMREGYNEQFF
NA	TRBJ1-1	TRBV7-9	CASSQPGGTEAFF
NA	TRBJ2-2	TRBV9	CASSAPSLAGVTPGGELFF
NA	TRBJ2-5	TRBV4-2	CASSQLAGDVGVETQYF
once	TRBJ1-3	TRBV4-3	CASSRGTVSSGNTIYF
NA	TRBJ2-7	TRBV7-6	CASSPTPNEQYF
NA	TRBJ2-1	TRBV28	CASSWRGLAGAISYNEQFF
NA	TRBJ2-7	TRBV29-1	CSVPRAGGEQYF
NA	TRBJ2-2	TRBV27	CASKITGVSGELFF
NA	TRBJ2-7	TRBV7-2	CASSWDGRLIYEQYF
NA	TRBJ2-2	TRBV19	CASSIGKGPYTGELFF
NA	TRBJ2-2	TRBV4-1	CASSQTDLATGELFF
NA	TRBJ2-5	TRBV5-6	CASSLGKLQETQYF
once	TRBJ2-5	TRBV5-1	CASSPRLAGGKTQYF
NA	TRBJ2-7	TRBV27	CASSLSGLAGESYEQYF
NA	TRBJ1-1	TRBV9	CASSGPELGLEAFF
NA	TRBJ1-2	TRBV27	CASLGPYGYTF
NA	TRBJ2-2	TRBV7-2	CASTGRTGVTGELFF
NA	TRBJ1-1	TRBV7-8	CASSFEGNTEAFF
NA	TRBJ2-2	TRBV7-8	CASAFPRRLAGGSDTGELFF
NA	TRBJ2-2	TRBV4-2	CASSQSLAGGQDTGELFF
NA	TRBJ2-1	TRBV4-1	CASSQDRGTSVRVREFF
NA	TRBJ2-7	TRBV5-6	CASSSRGSYEQYF
NA	TRBJ1-2	TRBV6-5	CASIGNGYTF